The 10 T cell receptor beta chains in this list originate from one sample, sequenced in a study of naive and memory T cell subsets. The SP2 primer and nested alpha and beta constant region primers amplified ligated cDNA in four rounds. Via MiXCR, TCRdb re-called the UMI-ligation and nested PCR reads, giving one row per CDR3 protein. The sample holds tens of thousands of distinct CDR3 sequences, more than 6.5% seen once. Treatment reported: skin biopsy from PPD injection site in Mantoux-positive individual. An oligonucleotide containing a UMI was ligated to the 3' end of TCR cDNA. The specimen was skin, collected from a tuberculin skin test site. The receptors derive from an adult in good health.

This clonotype was detected a few times. V and J are TRBV29-1 and TRBJ2-7; 7 nucleotides line up with TRBD1. V dropped 1 base and J dropped 0; count of bases not matched to a gene: 3. In germline, CDR1 is SQVTM, CDR2 ANQGSEA. There are 14 residues in the CDR3. The chain's CDR3 is CSVEVTGLSYEQYF. CDR3 nucleotide sequence: TGCAGCGTTGAAGTGACAGGGCTCTCCTACGAGCAGTACTTC.

This clonotype was recorded at least ten times. The V gene is TRBV20-1, the J gene TRBJ1-2; 10 bases match TRBD1. This CDR3 contains 14 residues. J gave up 6 bases and V 4 bases, and 8 bases lay outside the gene matches. Germline values: CDR1 DFQATT, CDR2 SNEGSKA (reference sequence). CDR3 sequence: CSANTGTGAHGYTF. Here the CDR3 DNA reads TGCAGTGCTAATACCGGGACAGGGGCTCATGGCTACACCTTC.

The V gene is TRBV3-1, the J gene TRBJ1-1, with D possibly matching TRBD1 (6 bases). V dropped 3 bases and J dropped 2 bases, with 16 bases sitting between them. Germline values: CDR1 LGHDT, CDR2 YNNKEL (reference sequence). The CDR3 contains 16 residues. The CDR3 sequence: CASSQEGQGINTEAFF. The CDR3, as DNA: TGTGCCAGCAGCCAGGAAGGGCAGGGGATCAACACTGAAGCTTTCTTT.

This clonotype was observed at least ten times. The chain carries TRBV9 and TRBJ2-1, with TRBD2 as a possible D gene (6 bases). The germline CDR1 and CDR2 sequences are SGDLS and YYNGEE. The CDR3 extends over 14 amino acids. Trimming shortened V by 0 bases and J by 6 bases, and 10 bases separated the two germline ends. The DNA of the CDR3 is TGTGCCAGCAGCGTAGGTGGGGGACTCAATGAGCAGTTCTTC. It codes for CASSVGGGLNEQFF. The full variable domain, with the rest looked up from reference TRBV9 and TRBJ2-1, is DSGVTQTPKHLITATGQRVTLRCSPRSGDLSVYWYQQSLDQGLQFLIQYYNGEERAKGNILERFSAQQFPDLHSELNLSSLELGDSALYFCASSVGGGLNEQFFGPGTRLTVL.

This clonotype appeared a few times. The rearrangement joins TRBV29-1 to TRBJ2-5; possibly TRBD2 for D (7 bases). This CDR3 comprises 17 residues. Germline loops: CDR1 SQVTM, CDR2 ANQGSEA. V lost 0 bases and J 5 bases, leaving 22 bases between the germline ends. CDR3 nucleotides: TGCAGCGTTGAAGATGGGGCGGGGGCAGGGGTTGACGAGACCCAGTACTTC. Translated: CSVEDGAGAGVDETQYF. The full variable domain, its missing parts supplied by reference TRBV29-1 and TRBJ2-5, is SAVISQKPSRDICQRGTSLTIQCQVDSQVTMMFWYRQQPGQSLTLIATANQGSEATYESGFVIDKFPISRPNLTFSTLTVSNMSPEDSSIYLCSVEDGAGAGVDETQYFGPGTRLLVL.

This clonotype appeared many times. V is TRBV7-9 and J is TRBJ1-5; D is ambiguous. CDR3 length: 16 amino acids. Germline V lookup: CDR1 SEHNR, CDR2 FQNEAQ (reference sequence). The V and J ends lost 4 bases and 0 bases respectively, with 13 bases between them. The CDR3 is CASSSDGILSNQPQHF. The DNA of the CDR3 is TGTGCCAGCAGCTCCGACGGAATTCTTAGCAATCAGCCCCAGCATTTT.

The sample holds a few counts of this clonotype. This sequence joins TRBV2 and TRBJ1-1, with a tentative D call TRBD1 (6 bases). V was shortened by 5 bases and J by 5 bases, with 15 bases between the two germline ends. The CDR3 is 14 amino acids. Germline V gene data show CDR1 as SNHLY and CDR2 as FYNNEI. The CDR3 sequence: CASSRGQGETEAFF. CDR3 in DNA: TGTGCCAGCAGTAGGGGACAAGGGGAGACTGAAGCTTTCTTT.

By sample fraction, this clonotype is medium-sized. The V gene is TRBV29-1, the J gene TRBJ2-2; D might be TRBD2 (5 bases). With 6 bases removed from V and 6 bases from J, the gap between germline ends came to 14 bases. The length of the CDR3 is 13 residues. Germline-derived CDR1 and CDR2 are SQVTM and ANQGSEA. CDR3 residues: CSVGEWGPGELFF. The CDR3 nucleotides are TGCAGCGTCGGGGAGTGGGGTCCCGGGGAGCTGTTTTTT.

The chain carries TRBV6-5 and TRBJ1-2, with 7 bases lining up with TRBD1. The V gene's germline CDR1 is MNHEY and CDR2 SVGAGI. This CDR3 spans 13 amino acids. After removal of 6 bases from V and 6 bases from J, the junction contained 7 bases not matched to a gene. The CDR3 here is CASSTGTDHGYTF. CDR3 nucleotides: TGTGCCAGCAGCACCGGGACAGACCATGGCTACACCTTC.

This sequence joins TRBV20-1 and TRBJ1-1; 8 nucleotides align to TRBD1. Germline CDR1 DFQATT, CDR2 SNEGSKA (reference sequence). CDR3 length: 13 residues. Trimming cost V 5 bases and J 8 bases; bases outside gene matches: 10. CDR3 in amino acids: CSAHQGAREEAFF. The CDR3 DNA is TGCAGTGCTCATCAGGGGGCGCGTGAGGAAGCTTTCTTT.